The 12 T cell receptor beta chains reported below all come from one sample, sequenced in a study of vaccination effects on CD4 cells after COVID-19. Their antigens remain unidentified. Antigen-specific CD4+ T cells expanded by the ViraFEST assay with viral peptide pools were then sequenced. At the end of 9 to 11 days of culture, CD4+ T cells were isolated. Each participant was given two doses of one vaccine (BNT162b2 or mRNA-1273). Libraries were prepared by immunoSEQ multiplex PCR; TCRdb keeps only in-frame clonotypes and omits some of them. In the table there are 80,000 to 95,000 clones, about three quarters of which are singletons. Sequences were derived from CD4+ T cells from PBMCs cultured with HCoV-OC43 spike peptides, sampled after COVID-19 vaccination. Subset meaning: HCoV-OC43 spike overlapping peptide pool stimulation. These receptors all come from a human donor who received a COVID-19 vaccine.

This clone turned up a few times. The V call is TRBV29-1, the J call TRBJ2-3, with 10 nucleotides matching TRBD2. The length of the CDR3 is 14 residues. J lost 0 bases, V lost 8 bases, and 5 bases had no gene match. Germline lookup yields CDR1 SQVTM and CDR2 ANQGSEA. This chain's CDR3 is CSHERGGSTDTQYF. The CDR3 DNA sequence: TGCAGCCACGAGCGGGGGGGTAGCACAGATACGCAGTATTTT.

CDR3 sequence (DNA): TGTGCCACCAGTGATCCACAGGGTGAAGGGACCGGGGAGCTGTTTTTT. Its translation: CATSDPQGEGTGELFF. V is TRBV24-1 and J is TRBJ2-2, with TRBD1 as a possible D gene (6 bases). Trimming cost V 3 bases and J 5 bases, with 15 bases left between them. CDR3 length equals 16 residues. CDR1 and CDR2 from the germline V gene are KGHDR and SFDVKD.

This sequence joins TRBV7-2 and TRBJ2-5; 8 nucleotides match TRBD2. The CDR3 sequence is 16 residues long. In germline, CDR1 is SGHTA, CDR2 FQGNSA. V gave up 2 bases and J gave up 1 base; unmatched junction bases: 6. The CDR3 here is CASSLSAGGLQETQYF. CDR3 bases: TGTGCCAGCAGCTTATCGGCGGGGGGACTCCAAGAGACCCAGTACTTC.

The CDR3 DNA sequence: TGTGCCAGTAAGGGGACAGGGGCCGGTGAGCAGTTCTTC. It is translated as CASKGTGAGEQFF. The chain carries TRBV19 and TRBJ2-1; TRBD1 matches at 10 bases. The V segment lost 7 bases and the J segment 9 bases; nucleotides outside the gene matches: 6. This CDR3 spans 13 amino acids. The germline V gene encodes CDR1 LNHDA and CDR2 SQIVND (reference sequence). Full variable domain (remainder filled in from reference TRBV19 and TRBJ2-1): DGGITQSPKYLFRKEGQNVTLSCEQNLNHDAMYWYRQDPGQGLRLIYYSQIVNDFQKGDIAEGYSVSREKKESFPLTVTSAQKNPTAFYLCASKGTGAGEQFFGPGTRLTVL.

The chain links TRBV24-1 to TRBJ1-5; no definite D call. The length of the CDR3 is 13 residues. Looked up from germline, CDR1 is KGHDR and CDR2 is SFDVKD. V was clipped by 0 bases and J by 7 bases, with 6 bases between them. CDR3 region: CATSDLLGQPQHF. The DNA of the CDR3 is TGTGCCACCAGTGATTTGCTAGGCCAGCCCCAGCATTTT.

V and J are TRBV7-9 and TRBJ2-2; D unclear. The CDR3 contains 14 residues. With 1 base removed from V and 5 bases from J, the gap between germline ends came to 8 bases. Germline assignment: CDR1 SEHNR and CDR2 FQNEAQ (reference sequence). CDR3 DNA sequence: TGTGCCAGCAGCTTAGTGGCTTCTACCGGGGAGCTGTTTTTT. This codes for CASSLVASTGELFF.

The chain has TRBV7-2 and TRBJ2-2, with 13 bases lining up with TRBD2. V trimming: 5 bases; J trimming: 2 bases; junction bases outside the gene matches: 5. CDR3 size: 17 residues. CDR1 and CDR2 (germline): SGHTA, FQGNSA. CDR3 protein: CASSPGLAGANTGELFF. The CDR3 nucleotides are TGTGCCAGCAGCCCAGGACTAGCGGGGGCCAACACCGGGGAGCTGTTTTTT.

The chain is built from TRBV5-1 and TRBJ1-1; perhaps TRBD1 as D (5 bases). V lost 3 bases, J lost 4 bases, and 16 bases lay in between. In germline, CDR1 is SGHRS, CDR2 YFSETQ. The CDR3 runs 15 residues. This CDR3 reads CASSSHPGGGTEAFF. CDR3 sequence (DNA): TGCGCCAGCAGCTCCCATCCCGGTGGGGGCACTGAAGCTTTCTTT.

The chain's CDR3 is CASIPGGVSPTDTQYF. As DNA, the CDR3 is TGTGCCAGCATTCCTGGGGGTGTTTCTCCCACAGATACGCAGTATTTT. The chain couples TRBV28 to TRBJ2-3, with D possibly being TRBD1 or TRBD2 (5 bases each). Trimming took 7 bases from V and 2 from J, leaving 19 bases between them. The CDR3 has 16 residues. The germline CDR1 and CDR2 sequences are MDHEN and SYDVKM.

This rearrangement joins TRBV2 to TRBJ2-3, with D maybe TRBD1 (6 bases). CDR3 length equals 16 residues. Trimming pared 7 bases from V and 4 bases from J, leaving 21 bases between. Germline V gene lookup returns CDR1 SNHLY and CDR2 FYNNEI. The CDR3 loop reads CASTSGQGRASDTQYF. The CDR3 coding sequence is TGTGCCAGCACCTCCGGGCAGGGGCGGGCTTCAGATACGCAGTATTTT.

V and J are TRBV6-5 and TRBJ1-3; no clear D gene. Trimming took 5 bases from V and 0 from J, leaving 11 bases between them. This CDR3 comprises 15 residues. Germline V gene sequence: CDR1 MNHEY, CDR2 SVGAGI. DNA for the CDR3: TGTGCCAGCAGTAAGGACGGACCCTCTGGAAACACCATATATTTT. This gives the protein CASSKDGPSGNTIYF.

The chain joins TRBV6-5 to TRBJ2-3; 7 positions agree with TRBD2. The CDR3 length is 13 residues. Germline CDR1 MNHEY, CDR2 SVGAGI. The J segment lost 1 base and the V segment lost 8 bases, leaving 3 bases of the junction unmatched. Written as DNA, the CDR3 is TGTGCCAGCGATCGGGGGGGCACAGATACGCAGTATTTT. Protein: CASDRGGTDTQYF.